This T cell receptor beta chain was recorded in a study of patients and donors after allogeneic stem cell transplantation. TCRdb reprocessed the RT-PCR reads with MiXCR, giving one entry per CDR3 protein. The sample lists some 880,000 distinct CDR3 sequences; roughly 18% were seen once. The sample holds a few counts of this clonotype. J lost 0 bases, V lost 9 bases, and 3 bases had no gene match. Germline V gene lookup returns CDR1 KGHDR and CDR2 SFDVKD. The CDR3 extends over 15 amino acids. The sample was blood, either unsorted or a sorted T cell fraction (not recorded which). V gene TRBV24-1 combines with J gene TRBJ2-2, with TRBD2 matching over 10 bases. This clonotype originated in a human donor who was either an allogeneic HSCT recipient or a stem cell or donor lymphocyte infusion donor (not recorded which). It is not recorded whose cells these are; they may come from a transplant donor. The CDR3 region is CATATSGTNTGELFF. CDR3 in DNA: TGTGCCACCGCTACTAGCGGGACGAACACCGGGGAGCTGTTTTTT.